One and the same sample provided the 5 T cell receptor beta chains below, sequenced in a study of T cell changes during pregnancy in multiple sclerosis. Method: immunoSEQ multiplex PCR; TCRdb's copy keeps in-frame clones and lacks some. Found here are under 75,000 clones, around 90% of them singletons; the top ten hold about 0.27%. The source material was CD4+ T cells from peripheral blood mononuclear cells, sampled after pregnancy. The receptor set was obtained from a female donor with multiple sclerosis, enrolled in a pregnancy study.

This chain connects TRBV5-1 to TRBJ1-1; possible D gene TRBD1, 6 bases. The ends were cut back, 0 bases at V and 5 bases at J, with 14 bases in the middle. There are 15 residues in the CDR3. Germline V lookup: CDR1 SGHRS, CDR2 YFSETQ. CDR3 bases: TGCGCCAGCAGCTTGGGAGGGGGGGGTAAGACTGAAGCTTTCTTT. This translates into CASSLGGGGKTEAFF.

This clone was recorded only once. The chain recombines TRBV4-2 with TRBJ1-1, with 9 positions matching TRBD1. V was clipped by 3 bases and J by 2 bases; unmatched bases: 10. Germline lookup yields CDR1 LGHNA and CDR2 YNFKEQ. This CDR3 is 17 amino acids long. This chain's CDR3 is CASSHGGTGSINTEAFF. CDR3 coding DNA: TGTGCCAGCAGCCATGGCGGGACAGGGTCAATTAACACTGAAGCTTTCTTT.

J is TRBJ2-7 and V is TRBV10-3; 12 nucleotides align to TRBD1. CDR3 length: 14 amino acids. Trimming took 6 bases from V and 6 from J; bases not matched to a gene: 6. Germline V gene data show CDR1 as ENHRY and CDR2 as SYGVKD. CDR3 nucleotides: TGTGCCATCAGGACCGGGACAGGGGGCACCGAGCAGTACTTC. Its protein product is CAIRTGTGGTEQYF.

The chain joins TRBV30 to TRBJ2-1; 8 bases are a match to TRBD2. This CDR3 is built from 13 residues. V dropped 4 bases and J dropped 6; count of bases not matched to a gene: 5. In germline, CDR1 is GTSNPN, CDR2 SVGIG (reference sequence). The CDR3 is CAWTAGAPNEQFF. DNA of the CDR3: TGTGCCTGGACAGCGGGAGCACCCAATGAGCAGTTCTTC.

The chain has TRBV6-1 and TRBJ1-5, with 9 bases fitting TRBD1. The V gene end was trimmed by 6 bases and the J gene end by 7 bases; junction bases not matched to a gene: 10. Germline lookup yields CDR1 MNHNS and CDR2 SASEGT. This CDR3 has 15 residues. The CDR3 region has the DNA TGTGCCAGCAGCTTACAGGGGGCGGGGAGGCAGCCCCAGCATTTT. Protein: CASSLQGAGRQPQHF.